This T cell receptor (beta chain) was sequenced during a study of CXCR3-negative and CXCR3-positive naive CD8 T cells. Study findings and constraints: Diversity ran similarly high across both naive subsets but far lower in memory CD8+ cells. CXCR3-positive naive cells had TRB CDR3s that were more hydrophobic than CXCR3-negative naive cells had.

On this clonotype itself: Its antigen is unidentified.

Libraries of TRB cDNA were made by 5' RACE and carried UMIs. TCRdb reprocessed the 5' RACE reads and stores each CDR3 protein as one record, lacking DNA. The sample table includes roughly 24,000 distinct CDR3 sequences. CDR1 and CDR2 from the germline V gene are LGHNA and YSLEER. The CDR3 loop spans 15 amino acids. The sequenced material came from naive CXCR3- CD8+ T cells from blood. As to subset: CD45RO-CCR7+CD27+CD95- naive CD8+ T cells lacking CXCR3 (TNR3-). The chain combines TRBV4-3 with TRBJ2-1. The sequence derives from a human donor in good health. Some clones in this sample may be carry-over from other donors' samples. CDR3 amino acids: CASSQGTTWDNEQFF.